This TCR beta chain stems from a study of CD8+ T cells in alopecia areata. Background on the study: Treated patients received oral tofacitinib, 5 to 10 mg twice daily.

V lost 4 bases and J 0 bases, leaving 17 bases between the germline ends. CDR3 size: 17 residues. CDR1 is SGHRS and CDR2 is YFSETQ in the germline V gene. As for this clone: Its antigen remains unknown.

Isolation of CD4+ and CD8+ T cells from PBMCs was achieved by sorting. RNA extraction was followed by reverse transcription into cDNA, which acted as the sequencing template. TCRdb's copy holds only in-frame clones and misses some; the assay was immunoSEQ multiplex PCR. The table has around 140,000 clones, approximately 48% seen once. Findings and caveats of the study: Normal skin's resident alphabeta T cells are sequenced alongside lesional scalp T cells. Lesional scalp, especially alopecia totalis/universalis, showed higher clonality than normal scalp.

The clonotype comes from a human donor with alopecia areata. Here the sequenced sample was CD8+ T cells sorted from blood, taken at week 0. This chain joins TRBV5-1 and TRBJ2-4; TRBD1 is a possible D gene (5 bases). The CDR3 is CASSPDIQFLAKNIQYF. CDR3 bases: TGCGCCAGCAGCCCGGACATACAGTTTCTAGCCAAAAACATTCAGTACTTC.